The 27 T cell receptor beta chains below were found in one sample sequenced in a study of glioma-infiltrating T cells after dendritic cell vaccination. Sequenced by immunoSEQ multiplex PCR; TCRdb stores in-frame clones only, minus some. The sample records about 92,000 clones, about nine tenths being singletons. The sequences come from blood, collected before dendritic cell vaccination. The receptors derive from a human donor with glioblastoma.

In this sample, this clone turned up once. The J gene is TRBJ2-2, the V gene TRBV7-6; D call uncertain. Germline CDR1 reads SGHVS; CDR2 reads FNYEAQ. Trimming stripped 5 bases from V and 1 base from J, with 11 bases between. CDR3 length: 15 amino acids. CDR3 protein: CASSERHQNTGELFF. DNA of the CDR3: TGTGCCAGCAGCGAGAGACACCAGAACACCGGGGAGCTGTTTTTT.

This clone has a single count. The rearrangement links TRBV28 to TRBJ1-1; D ambiguous. Trimming removed 2 bases at V and 5 bases at J, with 12 bases between. There are 14 residues in the CDR3. Germline CDR1 reads MDHEN; CDR2 reads SYDVKM. In nucleotides, the CDR3 is TGTGCCAGCAGTTTAGATCGGGGTAGTACTGAAGCTTTCTTT. This codes for CASSLDRGSTEAFF.

The chain couples TRBV29-1 to TRBJ1-1, with unresolved D. The CDR3 totals 13 residues. Trimming pared 6 bases from V and 0 bases from J, leaving 11 bases between. Germline CDR1 and CDR2: SQVTM and ANQGSEA. The CDR3 DNA reads TGCAGCGTCCAAGACTACATGAACACTGAAGCTTTCTTT. The encoded protein is CSVQDYMNTEAFF.

This clone occurred a few times. The chain recombines TRBV7-2 with TRBJ2-1; 7 bases are a match to TRBD2. Per the germline V gene, CDR1 is SGHTA and CDR2 is FQGNSA. The trim removed 1 base at V and 1 base at J, leaving 10 bases unmatched. The CDR3 is 18 amino acids. Here the CDR3 reads CASSLVRSSGVSYNEQFF. CDR3 coding DNA: TGTGCCAGCAGCTTAGTAAGGTCCAGCGGGGTGTCCTACAATGAGCAGTTCTTC.

This clone was detected only a few times. The J gene is TRBJ2-7, the V gene TRBV6-1; 7 bases align to TRBD1. Germline assignment: CDR1 MNHNS and CDR2 SASEGT. The CDR3 length is 16 residues. The trim removed 2 bases at V and 4 bases at J, leaving 11 bases unmatched. CDR3 loop: CASSEYATGKGYEQYF. The CDR3 bases are TGTGCCAGCAGTGAATACGCGACAGGGAAGGGATACGAGCAGTACTTC.

This sequence joins TRBV15 and TRBJ2-7; 10 bases align to TRBD1. The germline gives CDR1 LNHNV, CDR2 YYDKDF (reference sequence). Trimming cost V 0 bases and J 6 bases; bases outside gene matches: 5. The CDR3 has 15 amino acids. This chain's CDR3 is CATSRDPRTGGEQYF. CDR3 DNA: TGTGCCACCAGCAGAGATCCCCGGACAGGGGGCGAGCAGTACTTC. Supplemented by reference TRBV15 and TRBJ2-7, the full variable domain reads DAMVIQNPRYQVTQFGKPVTLSCSQTLNHNVMYWYQQKSSQAPKLLFHYYDKDFNNEADTPDNFQSRRPNTSFCFLDIRSPGLGDTAMYLCATSRDPRTGGEQYFGPGTRLTVT.

The V and J genes are TRBV19 and TRBJ1-5; D perhaps matches TRBD1 (5 bases). This CDR3 spans 15 amino acids. The V end was cut by 3 bases, the J end by 0 bases, with 9 bases between. Looked up from germline, CDR1 is LNHDA and CDR2 is SQIVND (reference sequence). This CDR3 reads CASSIGGTSNQPQHF. The CDR3 coding sequence is TGTGCCAGTAGTATCGGAGGGACTAGCAATCAGCCCCAGCATTTT.

The V gene is TRBV9, the J gene TRBJ1-1; 11 bases line up with TRBD1. Germline trimming cut 7 bases from V and 5 bases from J; bases unmatched to any gene: 4. Germline V gives CDR1 SGDLS, CDR2 YYNGEE. The CDR3 totals 13 residues. CDR3 amino acids: CASGTGGGTEAFF. CDR3 bases: TGTGCCAGCGGGACAGGGGGAGGGACTGAAGCTTTCTTT.

The chain links TRBV7-9 to TRBJ2-7; D might be TRBD2 (6 bases). Germline V gene lookup returns CDR1 SEHNR and CDR2 FQNEAQ (reference sequence). This CDR3 region has 15 residues. The V end was cut by 2 bases, the J end by 5 bases, with 16 bases between. For the CDR3, the DNA is TGTGCCAGCAGCTTAAACGGTGCTAGCGCGGACGAGCAGTACTTC. Translated, it gives CASSLNGASADEQYF.

CDR3 nucleotide sequence: TGTGCCAGCAGCTACTATCGGGGGGCGTCGGGGGCCAACGTCCTGACTTTC. Encoded protein: CASSYYRGASGANVLTF. The rearrangement uses TRBV7-9 and TRBJ2-6; tentatively, D is TRBD2 (7 bases). The ends were cut back, 4 bases at V and 4 bases at J, with 17 bases in the middle. The germline gives CDR1 SEHNR, CDR2 FQNEAQ (reference sequence). The CDR3 contains 17 residues.

The sample holds one count of this clone. V gene TRBV19 combines with J gene TRBJ2-7, with TRBD2 matching over 7 bases. Trimming took 4 bases from V and 3 from J; bases not matched to a gene: 9. In germline, CDR1 is LNHDA, CDR2 SQIVND (reference sequence). This CDR3 is built from 15 residues. The CDR3 region has the DNA TGTGCCAGTAGTACTAGCGGCGGACAAAACTACGAGCAGTACTTC. Translating it yields CASSTSGGQNYEQYF.

The chain uses TRBV28 and TRBJ2-3; D not certain. There are 12 residues in the CDR3. V dropped 7 bases and J dropped 2 bases, with 7 bases sitting between them. CDR1 is MDHEN and CDR2 is SYDVKM in the germline V gene. DNA for the CDR3: TGTGCCAGCACCCCCTCCACAGATACGCAGTATTTT. Translated, it gives CASTPSTDTQYF.

In DNA form, the CDR3 reads TGTGCCAGCAGCGTAGAAGCTGCGGGGACAGGGGGTAGATCGGGGTACGAGCAGTACTTC. Translated: CASSVEAAGTGGRSGYEQYF. The rearrangement uses TRBV9 and TRBJ2-7; 11 bases are a match to TRBD1. This CDR3 contains 20 residues. Losses at the gene ends were 0 bases for V and 4 bases for J; bases not matched to a gene: 18. In germline, CDR1 is SGDLS, CDR2 YYNGEE.

The V and J genes are TRBV27 and TRBJ1-2, with 7 bases that match TRBD1. The CDR3 has 14 amino acids. Germline lookup yields CDR1 MNHEY and CDR2 SMNVEV (reference sequence). The V gene end was trimmed by 5 bases and the J gene end by 5 bases; junction bases not matched to a gene: 8. Here the CDR3 reads CASSPEGAGYGYTF. CDR3 DNA sequence: TGTGCCAGCAGTCCCGAGGGGGCTGGGTATGGCTACACCTTC.

The CDR3 nucleotides are TGTGCCAGCAGCCAAGCCCTCTTCAATCAGCCCCAGCATTTT. Translated, it gives CASSQALFNQPQHF. The V call is TRBV14, the J call TRBJ1-5, with D unresolved. V gave up 1 base and J gave up 3 bases, with 7 bases separating them. The CDR3 is 14 residues long. Germline lookup yields CDR1 SGHDN and CDR2 FVKESK.

The chain carries TRBV29-1 and TRBJ1-1; 7 bases fit TRBD1. After removal of 6 bases from V and 6 bases from J, the junction contained 16 bases not matched to a gene. The length of the CDR3 is 15 residues. Germline-derived CDR1 and CDR2 are SQVTM and ANQGSEA. The CDR3 loop is CSVAFIVTGKAEAFF. For the CDR3, the DNA is TGCAGCGTGGCATTTATCGTGACAGGGAAGGCTGAAGCTTTCTTT.

The chain combines TRBV28 with TRBJ1-5; D is uncertain. Germline CDR1 is MDHEN and CDR2 is SYDVKM. Trimming took off 2 bases at V and 2 bases at J, with 10 bases between the two ends. The CDR3 runs 15 residues. The CDR3 coding sequence is TGTGCCAGCAGTTTACCCGGGGAACGCAATCAGCCCCAGCATTTT. This gives the protein CASSLPGERNQPQHF.

The V gene is TRBV5-4, the J gene TRBJ2-5; 8 nucleotides line up with TRBD1. The CDR3 runs to 16 residues. In germline, CDR1 is SGHNT, CDR2 YYREEE (reference sequence). Trimming took 0 bases from V and 2 from J; bases not matched to a gene: 6. CDR3 region: CASSLAPTGAQETQYF. CDR3 DNA sequence: TGTGCCAGCAGCTTGGCCCCGACAGGGGCTCAAGAGACCCAGTACTTC.

The V call is TRBV28, the J call TRBJ2-7; 8 nucleotides line up with TRBD1. This CDR3 spans 16 amino acids. Trimming removed 6 bases from V and 2 bases from J; junction bases left unmatched: 12. The germline gives CDR1 MDHEN, CDR2 SYDVKM. As DNA, the CDR3 is TGTGCCAGCAGGGGGACAGGAGGCTGGCCGCCCTACGAGCAGTACTTC. Its protein product is CASRGTGGWPPYEQYF.

The rearrangement uses TRBV21-1 and TRBJ1-3; the table gives TRBD1 as D, unverified against the DNA. TRBV21-1 is tagged as a pseudogene. CDR3 length equals 15 residues. Here the CDR3 reads CASSKALNRGDTIYF. In nucleotides, the CDR3 is TGTGCCAGCAGCAAAGCGCTTAACAGGGGAGACACCATATATTTT.

The chain employs TRBV7-9 and TRBJ1-1; 8 positions agree with TRBD1. Germline lookup yields CDR1 SEHNR and CDR2 FQNEAQ (reference sequence). Trimming took 6 bases from V and 5 from J; bases not matched to a gene: 11. There are 15 residues in the CDR3. In nucleotides, the CDR3 is TGTGCCAGCAGGCCACTGGGACAGGCTCAAACTGAAGCTTTCTTT. It encodes CASRPLGQAQTEAFF.

In this sample, this clone turned up a few times. The CDR3, as DNA: TGTGCCAGCAGCTTAGGCAGGGCGGAGACCCAGTACTTC. Encoded protein: CASSLGRAETQYF. The rearrangement links TRBV7-9 to TRBJ2-5, with a possible D match to TRBD1 (5 bases). The V end lost 1 base, the J end lost 5 bases, and 8 bases lay between the germline ends. CDR3 length: 13 amino acids. CDR1 and CDR2 (germline): SEHNR, FQNEAQ (reference sequence). Filled out from reference TRBV7-9 and TRBJ2-5, the complete variable domain reads DTGVSQNPRHKITKRGQNVTFRCDPISEHNRLYWYRQTLGQGPEFLTYFQNEAQLEKSRLLSDRFSAERPKGSFSTLEIQRTEQGDSAMYLCASSLGRAETQYFGPGTRLLVL.

This clone has a single count. The rearrangement uses TRBV9 and TRBJ1-5; perhaps TRBD1 as D (5 bases). Germline-derived CDR1 and CDR2 are SGDLS and YYNGEE. This CDR3 contains 12 residues. V was pared by 3 bases and J by 8 bases, with 9 bases between. The CDR3: CASSAGAEPQHF. CDR3 sequence (DNA): TGTGCCAGCAGCGCTGGGGCCGAGCCCCAGCATTTT.

The chain recombines TRBV28 with TRBJ2-3; tentative D call: TRBD1 (6 bases). Per the germline V gene, CDR1 is MDHEN and CDR2 is SYDVKM. Trimming took 5 bases from V and 0 from J, leaving 12 bases between them. CDR3 length: 15 residues. The CDR3 sequence is CASSRQETSTDTQYF. The CDR3 DNA reads as TGTGCCAGCAGTCGACAGGAGACTAGCACAGATACGCAGTATTTT.

The table lists this clone with a few counts. The chain links TRBV5-5 to TRBJ2-3; 10 bases fit TRBD2. The CDR3 runs to 17 residues. V dropped 4 bases and J dropped 4; count of bases not matched to a gene: 12. Germline V gene sequence: CDR1 SGHKS, CDR2 YYEKEE (reference sequence). The CDR3: CASSQDGPLAGADTQYF. The DNA for the CDR3 is TGTGCCAGCAGCCAAGATGGACCCCTAGCGGGAGCAGATACGCAGTATTTT.

CDR3 amino acids: CAWDQGSVAGELFF. The CDR3, as DNA: TGTGCCTGGGACCAGGGTAGTGTGGCCGGGGAGCTGTTTTTT. The chain recombines TRBV30 with TRBJ2-2; tentative D call: TRBD1 (5 bases). This CDR3 contains 14 residues. Germline assignment: CDR1 GTSNPN and CDR2 SVGIG (reference sequence). Between the trimmed V and J ends, which lost 5 bases and 6 bases, there was a span of 16 bases.

The chain uses TRBV5-1 and TRBJ2-2; D is ambiguous. Deletions cut 3 bases from V and 3 bases from J, with 6 bases between. CDR1 and CDR2 (germline): SGHRS, YFSETQ. The CDR3 length is 13 residues. The CDR3, as DNA: TGCGCCAGCAGCTCGGAGCACACCGGGGAGCTGTTTTTT. Translation: CASSSEHTGELFF. Full variable domain (remainder filled in from reference TRBV5-1 and TRBJ2-2): KAGVTQTPRYLIKTRGQQVTLSCSPISGHRSVSWYQQTPGQGLQFLFEYFSETQRNKGNFPGRFSGRQFSNSRSEMNVSTLELGDSALYLCASSSEHTGELFFGEGSRLTVL.